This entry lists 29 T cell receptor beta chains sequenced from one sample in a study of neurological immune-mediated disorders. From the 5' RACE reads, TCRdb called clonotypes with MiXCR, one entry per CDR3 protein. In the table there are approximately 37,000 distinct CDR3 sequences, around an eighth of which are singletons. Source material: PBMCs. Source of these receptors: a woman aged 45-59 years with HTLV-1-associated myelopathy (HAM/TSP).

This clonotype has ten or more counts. This CDR3 reads CASSQDTNTEAFF. The CDR3 DNA follows: TGTGCCAGCAGCCAAGATACGAACACTGAAGCTTTCTTT. J is TRBJ1-1 and V is TRBV7-6; D call uncertain. The V and J ends lost 5 bases and 1 base respectively, with 8 bases between them. The CDR3 is 13 amino acids. The germline CDR1 and CDR2 sequences are SGHVS and FNYEAQ.

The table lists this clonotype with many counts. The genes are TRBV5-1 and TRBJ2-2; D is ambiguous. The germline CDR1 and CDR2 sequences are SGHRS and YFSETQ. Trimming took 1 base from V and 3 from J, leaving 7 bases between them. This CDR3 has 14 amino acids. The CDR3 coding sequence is TGCGCCAGCAGCTTGATGCTGGACACCGGGGAGCTGTTTTTT. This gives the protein CASSLMLDTGELFF.

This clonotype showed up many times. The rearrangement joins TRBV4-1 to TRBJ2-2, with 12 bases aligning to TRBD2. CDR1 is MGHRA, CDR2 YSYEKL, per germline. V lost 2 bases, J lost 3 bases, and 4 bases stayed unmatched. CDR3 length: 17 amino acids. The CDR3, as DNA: TGCGCCAGCAGCCAAAAGGGACTAGCGGGTTACACCGGGGAGCTGTTTTTT. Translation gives CASSQKGLAGYTGELFF.

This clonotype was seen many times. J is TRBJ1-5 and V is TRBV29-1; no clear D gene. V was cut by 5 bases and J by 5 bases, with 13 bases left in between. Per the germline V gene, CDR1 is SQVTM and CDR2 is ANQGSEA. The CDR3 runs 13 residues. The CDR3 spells CSVTTGRHQPQHF. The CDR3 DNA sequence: TGCAGCGTTACGACGGGCAGACATCAGCCCCAGCATTTT.

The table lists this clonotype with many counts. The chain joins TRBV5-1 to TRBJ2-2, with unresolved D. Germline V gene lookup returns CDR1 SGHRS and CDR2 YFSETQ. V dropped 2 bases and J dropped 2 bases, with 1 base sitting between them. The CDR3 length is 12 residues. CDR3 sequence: CASSFNTGELFF. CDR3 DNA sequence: TGCGCCAGCAGCTTTAACACCGGGGAGCTGTTTTTT.

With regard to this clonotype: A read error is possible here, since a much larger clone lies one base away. The CDR3 DNA follows: TGTGCCAGCAGCCATAAAGGACGGGGACTCGGGTACGAGCAGTTCTTC. Its translation: CASSHKGRGLGYEQFF. The chain is built from TRBV3-1 and TRBJ2-1; tentatively, D is TRBD2 (6 bases). From germline, CDR1 is LGHDT and CDR2 YNNKEL (reference sequence). This CDR3 is 16 amino acids long. V was clipped by 3 bases and J by 10 bases, with 22 bases between them.

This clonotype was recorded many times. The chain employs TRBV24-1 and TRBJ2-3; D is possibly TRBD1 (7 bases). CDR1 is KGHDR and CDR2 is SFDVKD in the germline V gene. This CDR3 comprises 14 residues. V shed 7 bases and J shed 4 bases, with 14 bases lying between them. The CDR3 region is CATRPRGEADTQYF. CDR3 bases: TGTGCCACCAGACCCAGGGGGGAGGCAGATACGCAGTATTTT.

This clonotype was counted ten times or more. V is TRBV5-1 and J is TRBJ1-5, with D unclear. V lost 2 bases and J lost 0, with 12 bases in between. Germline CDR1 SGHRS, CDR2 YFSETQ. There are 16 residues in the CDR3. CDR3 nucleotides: TGCGCCAGCAGCTTACGCGGCGGCGGTAGCAATCAGCCCCAGCATTTT. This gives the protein CASSLRGGGSNQPQHF.

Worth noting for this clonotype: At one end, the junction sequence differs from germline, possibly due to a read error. The CDR3: CANSYPGLAEAFF. CDR3 in DNA: TGTGCCAACAGTTACCCAGGACTCGCTGAAGCTTTCTTT. The chain is built from TRBV6-5 and TRBJ1-1; no clear D. The germline gives CDR1 MNHEY, CDR2 SVGAGI. The CDR3 spans 13 residues.

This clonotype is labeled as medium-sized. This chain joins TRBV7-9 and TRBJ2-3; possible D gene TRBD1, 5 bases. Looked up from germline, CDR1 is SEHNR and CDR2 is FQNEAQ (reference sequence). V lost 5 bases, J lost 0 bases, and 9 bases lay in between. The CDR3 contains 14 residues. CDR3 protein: CASSVRVSTDTQYF. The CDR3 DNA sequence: TGTGCCAGCAGCGTCAGGGTTAGCACAGATACGCAGTATTTT.

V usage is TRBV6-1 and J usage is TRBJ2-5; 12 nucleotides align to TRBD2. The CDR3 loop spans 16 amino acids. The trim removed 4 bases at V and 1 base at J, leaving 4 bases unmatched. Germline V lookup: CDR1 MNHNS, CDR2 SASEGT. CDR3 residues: CASSGLAGVFQETQYF. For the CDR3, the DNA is TGTGCCAGCAGTGGACTAGCGGGGGTTTTCCAAGAGACCCAGTACTTC.

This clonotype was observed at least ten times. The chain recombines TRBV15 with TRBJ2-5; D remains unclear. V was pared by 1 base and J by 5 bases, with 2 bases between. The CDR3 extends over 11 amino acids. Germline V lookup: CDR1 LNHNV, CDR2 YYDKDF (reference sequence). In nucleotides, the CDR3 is TGTGCCACCAGCAGAGGGGAGACCCAGTACTTC. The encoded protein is CATSRGETQYF.

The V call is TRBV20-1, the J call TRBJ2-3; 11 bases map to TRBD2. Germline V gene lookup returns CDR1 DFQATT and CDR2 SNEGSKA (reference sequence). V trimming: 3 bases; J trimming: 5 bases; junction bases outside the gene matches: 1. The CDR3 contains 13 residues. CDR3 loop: CSARTSGVDTQYF. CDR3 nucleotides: TGCAGTGCTAGGACTAGCGGGGTAGATACGCAGTATTTT.

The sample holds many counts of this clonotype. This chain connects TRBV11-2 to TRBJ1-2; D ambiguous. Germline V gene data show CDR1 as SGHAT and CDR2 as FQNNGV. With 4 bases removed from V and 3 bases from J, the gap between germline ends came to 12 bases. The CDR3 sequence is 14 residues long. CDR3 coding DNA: TGTGCCAGCAGCTCCCCGACAAGAGACTATGGCTACACCTTC. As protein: CASSSPTRDYGYTF.

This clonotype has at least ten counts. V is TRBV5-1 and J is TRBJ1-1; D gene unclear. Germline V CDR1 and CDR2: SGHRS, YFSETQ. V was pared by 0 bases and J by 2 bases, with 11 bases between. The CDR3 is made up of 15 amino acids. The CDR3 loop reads CASSLVLGTNTEAFF. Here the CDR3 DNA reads TGCGCCAGCAGCTTGGTGTTAGGCACCAACACTGAAGCTTTCTTT.

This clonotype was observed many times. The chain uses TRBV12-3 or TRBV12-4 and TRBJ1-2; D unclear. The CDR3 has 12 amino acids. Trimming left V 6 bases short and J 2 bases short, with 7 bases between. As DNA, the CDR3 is TGTGCCAGCAGCCATCGAAACTATGGCTACACCTTC. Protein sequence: CASSHRNYGYTF.

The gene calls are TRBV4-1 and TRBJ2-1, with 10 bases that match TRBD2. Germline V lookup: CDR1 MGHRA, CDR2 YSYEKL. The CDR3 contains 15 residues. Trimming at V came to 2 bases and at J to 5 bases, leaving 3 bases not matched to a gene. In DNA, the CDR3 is TGCGCCAGCAGCCAACTAGCGGGGGCTAACAATGAGCAGTTCTTC. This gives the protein CASSQLAGANNEQFF.

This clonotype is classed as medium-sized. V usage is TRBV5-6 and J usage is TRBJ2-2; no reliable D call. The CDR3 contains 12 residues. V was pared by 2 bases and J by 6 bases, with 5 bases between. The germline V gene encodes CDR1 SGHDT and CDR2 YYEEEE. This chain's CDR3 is CASSFAAGELFF. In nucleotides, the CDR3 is TGTGCCAGCAGCTTCGCGGCCGGGGAGCTGTTTTTT.

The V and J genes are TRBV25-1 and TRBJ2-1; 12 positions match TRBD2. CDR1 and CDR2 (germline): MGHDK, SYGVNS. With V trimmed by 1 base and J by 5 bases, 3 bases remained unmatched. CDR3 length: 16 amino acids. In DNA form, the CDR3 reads TGTGCCAGCAGTGAATTCCTAGCGGGGGGGCACAATGAGCAGTTCTTC. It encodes CASSEFLAGGHNEQFF.

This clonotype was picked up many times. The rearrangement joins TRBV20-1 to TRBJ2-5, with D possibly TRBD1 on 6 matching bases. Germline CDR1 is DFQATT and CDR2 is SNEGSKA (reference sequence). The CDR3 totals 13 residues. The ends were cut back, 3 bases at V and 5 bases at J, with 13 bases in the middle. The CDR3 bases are TGCAGTGCTAGCACAGGGCTCGGGGAGACCCAGTACTTC. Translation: CSASTGLGETQYF.

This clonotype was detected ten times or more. The CDR3 region has the DNA TGCGCCAGCAGCCAAGCGCTATTTCGACAGGGAGACAATGAGCAGTTCTTC. Translated, it gives CASSQALFRQGDNEQFF. The V and J genes are TRBV4-1 and TRBJ2-1; 7 bases line up with TRBD1. Germline trimming cut 1 base from V and 5 bases from J; bases unmatched to any gene: 11. The CDR3 sequence is 17 residues long. Germline CDR1 and CDR2: MGHRA and YSYEKL.

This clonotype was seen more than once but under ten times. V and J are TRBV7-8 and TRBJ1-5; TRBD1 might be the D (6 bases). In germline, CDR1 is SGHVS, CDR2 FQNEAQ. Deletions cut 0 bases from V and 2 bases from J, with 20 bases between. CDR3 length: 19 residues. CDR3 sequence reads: CASSLAWVGGLKGNQPQHF. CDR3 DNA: TGTGCCAGCAGCTTAGCCTGGGTGGGGGGGCTGAAAGGCAATCAGCCCCAGCATTTT.

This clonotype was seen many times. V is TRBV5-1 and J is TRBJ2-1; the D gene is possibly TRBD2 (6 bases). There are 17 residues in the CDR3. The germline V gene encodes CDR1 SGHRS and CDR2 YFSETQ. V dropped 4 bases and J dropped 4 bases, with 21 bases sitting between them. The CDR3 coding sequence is TGCGCCAGCAGCGCGAACCGGGGCCGAGGAGGGTACAATGAGCAGTTCTTC. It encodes CASSANRGRGGYNEQFF.

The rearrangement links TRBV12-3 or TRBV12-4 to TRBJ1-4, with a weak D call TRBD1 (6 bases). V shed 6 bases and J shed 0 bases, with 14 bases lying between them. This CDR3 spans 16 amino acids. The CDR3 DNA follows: TGTGCCAGCAGCCGTGGACAGATTACAACTAATGAAAAACTGTTTTTT. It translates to CASSRGQITTNEKLFF.

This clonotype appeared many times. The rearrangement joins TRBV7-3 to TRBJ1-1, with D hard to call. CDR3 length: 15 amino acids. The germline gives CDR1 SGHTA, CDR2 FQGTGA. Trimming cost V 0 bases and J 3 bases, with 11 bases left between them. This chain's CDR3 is CASSLTSTSYTEAFF. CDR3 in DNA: TGTGCCAGCAGCTTAACATCCACGAGCTACACTGAAGCTTTCTTT.

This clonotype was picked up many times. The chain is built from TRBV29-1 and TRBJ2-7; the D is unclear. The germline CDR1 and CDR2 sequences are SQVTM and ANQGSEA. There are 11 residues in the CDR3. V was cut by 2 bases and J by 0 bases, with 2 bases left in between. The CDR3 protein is CSVESSYEQYF. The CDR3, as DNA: TGCAGCGTTGAAAGCTCCTACGAGCAGTACTTC.

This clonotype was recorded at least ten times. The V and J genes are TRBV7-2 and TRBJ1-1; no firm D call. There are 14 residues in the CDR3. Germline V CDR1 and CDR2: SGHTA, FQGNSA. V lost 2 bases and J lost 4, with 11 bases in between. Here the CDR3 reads CASSLFSPLTEAFF. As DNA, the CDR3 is TGTGCCAGCAGCTTATTCAGTCCGCTCACTGAAGCTTTCTTT.

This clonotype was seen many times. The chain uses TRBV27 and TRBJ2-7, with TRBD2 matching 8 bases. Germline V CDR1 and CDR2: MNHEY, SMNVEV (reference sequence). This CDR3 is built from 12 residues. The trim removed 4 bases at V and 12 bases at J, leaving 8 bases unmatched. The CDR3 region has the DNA TGTGCCAGCAGTTCCGGAGCGGGGGAAACGTACTTC. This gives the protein CASSSGAGETYF.

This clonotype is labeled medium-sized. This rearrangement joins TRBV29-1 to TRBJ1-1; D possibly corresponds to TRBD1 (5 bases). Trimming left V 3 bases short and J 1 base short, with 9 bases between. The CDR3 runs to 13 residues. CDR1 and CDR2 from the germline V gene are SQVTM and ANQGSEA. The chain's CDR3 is CSVEPGSNTEAFF. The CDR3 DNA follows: TGCAGCGTTGAGCCAGGGTCGAACACTGAAGCTTTCTTT.